The 8 T cell receptor beta chains below all came from one sample that was sequenced in a study of cytomegalovirus exposure and HLA in healthy donors. Assay: immunoSEQ multiplex PCR; the TCRdb copy retains only in-frame clones and omits some. The sample yields roughly 250,000 clones, approximately 84% seen once. The sample consisted of PBMCs. These receptors were taken from a woman aged 30 to 39 in good health and CMV-seropositive.

The CDR3 coding sequence is TGCAGTGCCCCGAGCCGGGGAGAGGGGTTCTTC. Protein sequence: CSAPSRGEGFF. The genes are TRBV20-1 and TRBJ2-1; D perhaps matches TRBD2 (5 bases). The CDR3 covers 11 residues. With 6 bases removed from V and 15 bases from J, the gap between germline ends came to 18 bases. CDR1 and CDR2 from the germline V gene are DFQATT and SNEGSKA (reference sequence).

The chain recombines TRBV6-5 with TRBJ1-2; D is unclear. Germline CDR1 MNHEY, CDR2 SVGAGI. There are 13 residues in the CDR3. Trimming removed 6 bases at V and 4 bases at J, with 12 bases between. The CDR3 protein is CASSPPHGYGYTF. The CDR3 DNA sequence: TGTGCCAGCAGCCCCCCTCACGGCTATGGCTACACCTTC.

Worth noting for this clone: Other DNA sequences of this sample code for an identical CDR3. The chain links TRBV18 to TRBJ1-1, with 7 nucleotides matching TRBD1. Trimming took 4 bases from V and 2 from J; bases not matched to a gene: 1. Germline-derived CDR1 and CDR2 are KGHSH and LQKENI. The length of the CDR3 is 13 residues. The CDR3 bases are TGTGCCAGCTCACGGGACAGTAACACTGAAGCTTTCTTT. It yields the protein CASSRDSNTEAFF. Full variable domain (outside the CDR3, taken from reference TRBV18 and TRBJ1-1): NAGVMQNPRHLVRRRGQEARLRCSPMKGHSHVYWYRQLPEEGLKFMVYLQKENIIDESGMPKERFSAEFPKEGPSILRIQQVVRGDSAAYFCASSRDSNTEAFFGQGTRLTVV.

This clone was detected only once. The V call is TRBV9, the J call TRBJ2-5; 9 bases are a match to TRBD2. V lost 4 bases, J lost 5 bases, and 12 bases stayed unmatched. The V gene's germline CDR1 is SGDLS and CDR2 YYNGEE. The CDR3 is made up of 16 amino acids. CDR3 sequence: CASSRTLAGRGETQYF. For the CDR3, the DNA is TGTGCCAGCAGCCGTACCCTAGCGGGAAGAGGGGAGACCCAGTACTTC.

The rearrangement links TRBV27 to TRBJ2-7; TRBD1 matches 9 bases. Germline loops: CDR1 MNHEY, CDR2 SMNVEV (reference sequence). V lost 4 bases, J lost 4 bases, and 5 bases stayed unmatched. CDR3 length: 14 residues. CDR3 sequence reads: CASSSRDRVYEQYF. In DNA form, the CDR3 reads TGTGCCAGCAGTTCCCGGGACAGGGTATACGAGCAGTACTTC.

J is TRBJ1-5 and V is TRBV30; 8 nucleotides line up with TRBD1. The J segment lost 9 bases and the V segment lost 4 bases, leaving 11 bases of the junction unmatched. CDR1 is GTSNPN, CDR2 SVGIG, per germline (reference sequence). The CDR3 is 14 residues long. CDR3 region: CAWTTGQGDRPQHF. CDR3 nucleotide sequence: TGTGCCTGGACCACCGGACAGGGTGATCGGCCCCAGCATTTT. The full variable domain, rest sourced from reference TRBV30 and TRBJ1-5, is SQTIHQWPATLVQPVGSPLSLECTVEGTSNPNLYWYRQAAGRGLQLLFYSVGIGQISSEVPQNLSASRPQDRQFILSSKKLLLSDSGFYLCAWTTGQGDRPQHFGDGTRLSIL.

The rearrangement links TRBV18 to TRBJ2-2, with 9 bases matching TRBD2. V trimming: 2 bases; J trimming: 6 bases; junction bases outside the gene matches: 7. CDR3 size: 16 residues. Germline V gives CDR1 KGHSH, CDR2 LQKENI. For the CDR3, the DNA is TGTGCCAGCTCACCAATAGCGGGAGTGATAGCCGGGGAGCTGTTTTTT. It codes for CASSPIAGVIAGELFF. Full variable domain (missing parts from reference TRBV18 and TRBJ2-2): NAGVMQNPRHLVRRRGQEARLRCSPMKGHSHVYWYRQLPEEGLKFMVYLQKENIIDESGMPKERFSAEFPKEGPSILRIQQVVRGDSAAYFCASSPIAGVIAGELFFGEGSRLTVL.

This clone was counted once. The rearrangement links TRBV7-6 to TRBJ2-6; tentative D call: TRBD1 (6 bases). Germline V gene sequence: CDR1 SGHVS, CDR2 FNYEAQ. The CDR3 is 17 residues long. Between the trimmed V and J ends, which lost 0 bases and 0 bases, there was a span of 9 bases. CDR3 residues: CASSLAPTGSGANVLTF. CDR3 DNA: TGTGCCAGCAGCTTAGCCCCGACAGGCTCTGGGGCCAACGTCCTGACTTTC. The full variable domain, rest sourced from reference TRBV7-6 and TRBJ2-6, is GAGVSQSPRYKVTKRGQDVALRCDPISGHVSLYWYRQALGQGPEFLTYFNYEAQQDKSGLPNDRFSAERPEGSISTLTIQRTEQRDSAMYRCASSLAPTGSGANVLTFGAGSRLTVL.